These 28 T cell receptor beta chains were sequenced from one sample in a study of shared clonotypes between healthy human individuals. Profiling relied on immunoSEQ multiplex PCR, and the TCRdb table lists in-frame clones only, not all of them. The table shows about 560,000 clones, with around 77% occurring only once. Input material: PBMCs. The receptors were sampled from a woman in her thirties or forties in good health. Some clones in this sample may be carry-over from other donors' samples.

The genes are TRBV19 and TRBJ1-2, with a tentative D call TRBD1 (5 bases). The CDR3 is 14 residues long. Per germline, CDR1 LNHDA and CDR2 SQIVND (reference sequence). V lost 5 bases, J lost 2 bases, and 12 bases lay in between. The CDR3 region is CASSPRGANYGYTF. The DNA of the CDR3 is TGTGCCAGTAGTCCGAGGGGAGCAAACTATGGCTACACCTTC.

The chain joins TRBV30 to TRBJ1-2, with 7 bases aligning to TRBD1. The V gene's germline CDR1 is GTSNPN and CDR2 SVGIG (reference sequence). This CDR3 is built from 14 residues. The V gene end was trimmed by 4 bases and the J gene end by 8 bases; junction bases not matched to a gene: 13. The CDR3 coding sequence is TGTGCCTGGAAAATTACACAGGGGTCAGGAGGCTACACCTTC. Its translation is CAWKITQGSGGYTF.

The J gene is TRBJ2-1, the V gene TRBV2; TRBD2 matches 11 bases. This CDR3 spans 15 amino acids. The J segment lost 4 bases and the V segment lost 6 bases, leaving 5 bases of the junction unmatched. Per germline, CDR1 SNHLY and CDR2 FYNNEI. CDR3: CASRVGTSGYNEQFF. The CDR3 DNA reads as TGTGCCAGCAGAGTTGGGACTAGCGGATACAATGAGCAGTTCTTC.

This sequence joins TRBV21-1 and TRBJ1-1; the table's D call TRBD1 went unverified against the DNA. TRBV21-1 represents a pseudogene. CDR3 length: 13 residues. The CDR3 nucleotides are TGTGCCAGCAGCTTCCGTACAGGCGCCGGTGCTTTCTTT. This sequence encodes CASSFRTGAGAFF.

The chain uses TRBV4-3 and TRBJ2-7; TRBD1 matches at 11 bases. The CDR3 length is 17 residues. CDR1 is LGHNA and CDR2 is YSLEER in the germline V gene. Trimming removed 0 bases from V and 3 bases from J; junction bases left unmatched: 7. The DNA for the CDR3 is TGCGCCAGCAGCCAAGATTGGGACAGGGGGGGAGGCTACGAGCAGTACTTC. Protein: CASSQDWDRGGGYEQYF.

This clone was recorded at least ten times. V gene TRBV5-1 combines with J gene TRBJ1-1, with a possible D match to TRBD1 (5 bases). The CDR3 runs to 15 residues. The ends were cut back, 2 bases at V and 1 base at J, with 12 bases in the middle. Germline lookup yields CDR1 SGHRS and CDR2 YFSETQ. The CDR3 protein is CASSFWATENTEAFF. The CDR3 DNA is TGCGCCAGCAGCTTTTGGGCGACAGAGAACACTGAAGCTTTCTTT.

CDR3 DNA sequence: TGCGCCAGCAGCTTAGCGGGAGGGTTCGTAGAGACCCAGTACTTC. Its protein product is CASSLAGGFVETQYF. This chain uses TRBV10-2 with TRBJ2-5, with 11 bases aligning to TRBD2. Germline V gene data show CDR1 as WSHSY and CDR2 as SAAADI. The CDR3 totals 15 residues. V lost 6 bases to trimming and J lost 4 bases; unmatched junction nucleotides: 7.

The rearrangement links TRBV7-2 to TRBJ2-2, with 7 bases aligning to TRBD2. The CDR3 runs to 14 residues. Germline CDR1 and CDR2: SGHTA and FQGNSA. V dropped 3 bases and J dropped 7; count of bases not matched to a gene: 5. CDR3 region: CASSLGGRNGELFF. The DNA of the CDR3 is TGTGCCAGCAGCTTGGGCGGGAGAAACGGGGAGCTGTTTTTT.

The gene calls are TRBV7-2 and TRBJ2-7, with 14 bases identical to TRBD2. The germline V gene has CDR1 SGHTA and CDR2 FQGNSA. The CDR3 runs 14 residues. V lost 4 bases, J lost 10 bases, and 6 bases stayed unmatched. The DNA of the CDR3 is TGTGCCAGCAGCTCCCCGGGACTAGCGGGAGTTCAGTACTTC. Its translation: CASSSPGLAGVQYF.

The V call is TRBV18, the J call TRBJ2-1, with TRBD2 matching 12 bases. Trimming removed 6 bases from V and 8 bases from J; junction bases left unmatched: 8. This CDR3 has 15 residues. Germline values: CDR1 KGHSH, CDR2 LQKENI. In nucleotides, the CDR3 is TGTGCCAGCTCTTCGACTAGCGGGAGTGTCGATGAGCAGTTCTTC. Protein: CASSSTSGSVDEQFF.

The rearrangement joins TRBV2 to TRBJ1-1, with D possibly being TRBD1 (6 bases). Germline V gene data show CDR1 as SNHLY and CDR2 as FYNNEI. V lost 7 bases and J lost 4, with 13 bases in between. The CDR3 has 13 residues. The CDR3 here is CASNGGHGTEAFF. CDR3 nucleotides: TGTGCCAGCAATGGGGGGCATGGCACTGAAGCTTTCTTT.

V usage is TRBV19 and J usage is TRBJ1-4; 9 bases match TRBD1. CDR1 is LNHDA, CDR2 SQIVND, per germline (reference sequence). This CDR3 has 14 residues. After removal of 3 bases from V and 5 bases from J, the junction contained 1 base not matched to a gene. The CDR3 DNA follows: TGTGCCAGTAGTATCGGGACAGGGAATGAAAAACTGTTTTTT. As protein: CASSIGTGNEKLFF.

The chain joins TRBV5-1 to TRBJ2-1; 11 nucleotides match TRBD2. V was clipped by 0 bases and J by 6 bases; unmatched bases: 8. Germline V gives CDR1 SGHRS, CDR2 YFSETQ. The CDR3 has 17 residues. As DNA, the CDR3 is TGCGCCAGCAGCTTGGTGGTAGCGGGAGGGTTAGGCAATGAGCAGTTCTTC. This codes for CASSLVVAGGLGNEQFF.

The V and J genes are TRBV5-1 and TRBJ1-2; D perhaps matches TRBD1 (5 bases). Germline V gene lookup returns CDR1 SGHRS and CDR2 YFSETQ. Trimming left V 0 bases short and J 7 bases short, with 10 bases between. The CDR3 spans 13 residues. In DNA, the CDR3 is TGCGCCAGCAGCTTGGACAGGAGCGGTGGCTACACCTTC. Translation gives CASSLDRSGGYTF.

Of note for this clone: The sample carries other DNA sequences with the same CDR3. The chain recombines TRBV28 with TRBJ2-2; 8 nucleotides line up with TRBD1. This CDR3 is built from 15 residues. Trimming removed 5 bases from V and 1 base from J; junction bases left unmatched: 3. The germline CDR1 and CDR2 sequences are MDHEN and SYDVKM. The CDR3 bases are TGTGCCAGCAGTCCAGGGACAGGGAACACCGGGGAGCTGTTTTTT. It specifies CASSPGTGNTGELFF.

The CDR3 is CASRDPGGREAFF. CDR3 nucleotide sequence: TGTGCCAGCAGAGATCCAGGGGGCAGGGAAGCTTTCTTT. V gene TRBV6-5 combines with J gene TRBJ1-1; 8 nucleotides match TRBD1. The CDR3 is 13 residues long. CDR1 and CDR2 from the germline V gene are MNHEY and SVGAGI. Trimming at V came to 6 bases and at J to 8 bases, leaving 8 bases not matched to a gene.

This chain uses TRBV6-6 with TRBJ2-3; D not certain. This CDR3 has 15 amino acids. CDR1 and CDR2 from the germline V gene are MNHNY and SVGAGI (reference sequence). V lost 0 bases and J 4 bases, leaving 11 bases between the germline ends. CDR3 in amino acids: CASSYSMSLADTQYF. In nucleotides, the CDR3 is TGTGCCAGCAGTTACTCGATGTCCCTGGCAGATACGCAGTATTTT.

The J gene is TRBJ2-1, the V gene TRBV11-2; possible D gene TRBD1, 5 bases. Germline V gene sequence: CDR1 SGHAT, CDR2 FQNNGV. The CDR3 extends over 14 amino acids. The ends were cut back, 4 bases at V and 2 bases at J, with 9 bases in the middle. The CDR3 DNA sequence: TGTGCCAGCAGCTCCAAGGGGCCCTACAATGAGCAGTTCTTC. Translated: CASSSKGPYNEQFF.

The chain links TRBV5-1 to TRBJ2-3; TRBD2 aligns across 8 bases. This CDR3 has 14 residues. V trimming: 0 bases; J trimming: 4 bases; junction bases outside the gene matches: 1. Germline values: CDR1 SGHRS, CDR2 YFSETQ. CDR3 loop: CASSLDGRADTQYF. The CDR3 nucleotides read TGCGCCAGCAGCTTGGACGGGAGGGCAGATACGCAGTATTTT.

In its sample, this clone was seen a few times. The V call is TRBV19, the J call TRBJ1-3; the D gene is possibly TRBD1 (5 bases). V lost 4 bases to trimming and J lost 0 bases, with 13 bases between them. Germline CDR1 LNHDA, CDR2 SQIVND (reference sequence). This CDR3 spans 16 amino acids. CDR3 loop: CASSTYGHSSGNTIYF. The CDR3, as DNA: TGTGCCAGTAGTACATACGGACATTCCTCTGGAAACACCATATATTTT. The complete variable domain, with remaining parts taken from reference TRBV19 and TRBJ1-3, reads DGGITQSPKYLFRKEGQNVTLSCEQNLNHDAMYWYRQDPGQGLRLIYYSQIVNDFQKGDIAEGYSVSREKKESFPLTVTSAQKNPTAFYLCASSTYGHSSGNTIYFGEGSWLTVV.

This clone was detected only a few times. CDR3 DNA: TGTGCCAGCAGTTTGCTTAGCAGTCCACCTGGGCCCCAGCATTTT. Its protein product is CASSLLSSPPGPQHF. V is TRBV28 and J is TRBJ1-5; no clear D. This CDR3 is built from 15 residues. The germline gives CDR1 MDHEN, CDR2 SYDVKM. The V end was cut by 3 bases, the J end by 9 bases, with 18 bases between.

The genes are TRBV25-1 and TRBJ2-5, with a weak D call TRBD2 (6 bases). V was pared by 5 bases and J by 0 bases, with 16 bases between. Germline-derived CDR1 and CDR2 are MGHDK and SYGVNS. The CDR3 has 16 amino acids. The CDR3 spells CASSPRLVHDQETQYF. The CDR3 bases are TGTGCCAGCAGTCCCAGACTAGTCCATGACCAAGAGACCCAGTACTTC.

A note on this clone: Other nucleotide sequences from this sample produce the same CDR3. The chain joins TRBV7-2 to TRBJ2-2; D not resolved. CDR3 size: 13 residues. CDR1 and CDR2 from the germline V gene are SGHTA and FQGNSA. Trimming left V 5 bases short and J 5 bases short, with 9 bases between. CDR3 amino acids: CASSLSRTGELFF. CDR3 nucleotide sequence: TGTGCCAGCAGCCTATCACGGACCGGGGAGCTGTTTTTT. The full variable domain, rest sourced from reference TRBV7-2 and TRBJ2-2, is GAGVSQSPSNKVTEKGKDVELRCDPISGHTALYWYRQSLGQGLEFLIYFQGNSAPDKSGLPSDRFSAERTGGSVSTLTIQRTQQEDSAVYLCASSLSRTGELFFGEGSRLTVL.

The gene calls are TRBV5-6 and TRBJ2-1; possible D gene TRBD1, 5 bases. The CDR3 length is 13 residues. The germline V gene encodes CDR1 SGHDT and CDR2 YYEEEE. Trimming stripped 3 bases from V and 5 bases from J, with 9 bases between. CDR3 DNA sequence: TGTGCCAGCAGCTCGGTGGGGCACAATGAGCAGTTCTTC. Its protein is CASSSVGHNEQFF.

V gene TRBV28 combines with J gene TRBJ1-2; a weak D match, TRBD1 (6 bases). The V gene's germline CDR1 is MDHEN and CDR2 SYDVKM. CDR3 size: 14 residues. V lost 6 bases and J 8 bases, leaving 19 bases between the germline ends. The CDR3 sequence: CASRSTGAAGGYTF. DNA for the CDR3: TGTGCCAGCAGGTCGACAGGTGCGGCGGGGGGCTACACCTTC.

The gene calls are TRBV28 and TRBJ1-4; D possibly corresponds to TRBD1 (6 bases). CDR1 is MDHEN, CDR2 SYDVKM, per germline. CDR3 length: 14 amino acids. The ends were cut back, 6 bases at V and 7 bases at J, with 15 bases in the middle. CDR3: CASSFGGAAEKLFF. CDR3 nucleotide sequence: TGTGCCAGCAGCTTCGGGGGGGCCGCTGAAAAACTGTTTTTT.

The gene calls are TRBV10-3 and TRBJ2-7; D not certain. This CDR3 region has 14 residues. Deletions cut 2 bases from V and 2 bases from J, with 10 bases between. CDR1 and CDR2 (germline): ENHRY, SYGVKD. As DNA, the CDR3 is TGTGCCATCAGTGAGATCAGCCCACCCTACGAGCAGTACTTC. It codes for CAISEISPPYEQYF.

This chain links TRBV5-1 with TRBJ2-2; D is undetermined. This CDR3 region has 13 residues. Trimming took 0 bases from V and 7 from J, leaving 7 bases between them. Germline lookup yields CDR1 SGHRS and CDR2 YFSETQ. CDR3 nucleotides: TGCGCCAGCAGCTTGGGGCAACGCGGGGAGCTGTTTTTT. Translated, it gives CASSLGQRGELFF.